This T cell receptor (beta chain) was profiled in a study of vaccination effects on CD4 cells after COVID-19. Whole-study context: The cohort was immunized with two doses of either the BNT162b2 or mRNA-1273 vaccine. Findings of the study overall: Clones of infection and vaccine origin contracted markedly late after vaccination.

As to this clone: The antigen is unknown.

The protocol was immunoSEQ multiplex PCR, while the TCRdb copy is restricted to in-frame clones and leaves out a portion. The sample has 78,000 or so clones, 78% seen once; the top ten hold about 11%. Germline loops: CDR1 KGHSH, CDR2 LQKENI. Trimming left V 6 bases short and J 3 bases short, with 12 bases between. CDR3 size: 13 residues. Viral peptide pool expansion of antigen-specific CD4+ T cells preceded sequencing in the ViraFEST assay. It was after approximately 10 days of culture that CD4+ T cells were isolated. Among the vaccine recipients, none had a prior SARS-CoV-2 infection, and nucleocapsid antibodies were negative.

This sequence originates from a human donor who received a COVID-19 vaccine. The rearrangement uses TRBV18 and TRBJ2-7; D might be TRBD1 or TRBD2, each matching 5 bases. This material consisted of CD4+ T cells from PBMCs cultured with SARS-CoV-2 spike peptides, taken before COVID-19 vaccination. CDR3 nucleotides: TGTGCCAGCTCGACCGGGACGATCTACGAGCAGTACGTC. It codes for CASSTGTIYEQYV.